These 15 T cell receptor beta chains share one sample of origin, sequenced in a study of T-cell reconstitution after alpha-beta-depleted transplantation in children. Unique molecular identifiers were incorporated during preparation of the TCRbeta library. In TCRdb, the PCR reads were re-called with MiXCR into one record per CDR3 protein. Among 600,000 to 700,000 distinct CDR3 sequences listed, roughly 13% were seen once. The material was PBMCs, obtained before TCRalphabeta/CD19-depleted stem cell transplant. These TCRs come from a girl aged 2 to 9 with congenital amegakaryocytic thrombocytopenia, due to receive a stem cell transplant.

The chain recombines TRBV7-9 with TRBJ1-3; D gene unclear. CDR3 length: 15 residues. V was pared by 4 bases and J by 2 bases, with 12 bases between. CDR1 and CDR2 (germline): SEHNR, FQNEAQ (reference sequence). In nucleotides, the CDR3 is TGTGCCAGCAGCTCTACGGTGGATCCTGGAAACACCATATATTTT. Protein: CASSSTVDPGNTIYF.

With regard to this clonotype: This likely comes from a read error, as the CDR3 has no conserved phenylalanine or tryptophan at its end. The rearrangement links TRBV19 to TRBJ2-3, with D perhaps TRBD1 or TRBD2 (5 bases each). This CDR3 region has 20 residues. Trimming cost V 0 bases and J 3 bases, with 25 bases left between them. CDR1 is LNHDA and CDR2 is SQIVND in the germline V gene (reference sequence). The CDR3 spells CASSIDFPRGGRLRTDTQYS. Written as DNA, the CDR3 is TGTGCCAGTAGTATAGATTTCCCGAGGGGCGGAAGACTAAGAACAGATACGCAGTATTCT.

This clonotype has a handful of counts. V gene TRBV15 combines with J gene TRBJ2-1, with D perhaps TRBD1 (6 bases). The germline V gene has CDR1 LNHNV and CDR2 YYDKDF (reference sequence). Trimming took 2 bases from V and 0 from J, leaving 23 bases between them. The CDR3 spans 20 residues. CDR3 sequence reads: CATSRKHRERGTSSYNEQFF. The CDR3 DNA sequence: TGTGCCACCAGCAGAAAGCACAGGGAAAGGGGCACTAGCTCCTACAATGAGCAGTTCTTC.

Only a few counts were recorded for this clonotype. The gene calls are TRBV12-3 or TRBV12-4 and TRBJ2-7; 8 bases align to TRBD1. V shed 8 bases and J 7 bases; nucleotides not matched to a gene: 16. CDR3 size: 15 residues. The CDR3 DNA sequence: TGTGCCAGCCACCCAGGGGGCCCACTATCGAGGGAGCAGTACTTC. Residues: CASHPGGPLSREQYF.

This clonotype showed up just a few times. This chain uses TRBV7-9 with TRBJ1-4; D is unresolved. The V and J ends lost 1 base and 7 bases respectively, with 10 bases between them. The CDR3 has 14 residues. Germline V gives CDR1 SEHNR, CDR2 FQNEAQ (reference sequence). CDR3 coding DNA: TGTGCCAGCAGCTTAGGGGCCATGGGTGAAAAACTGTTTTTT. Protein product: CASSLGAMGEKLFF.

This clonotype turned up a few times. This CDR3 reads CASSLAGTSIPYEQYF. As DNA, the CDR3 is TGTGCCAGCAGCTTAGCCGGGACTAGTATACCCTACGAGCAGTACTTC. The chain is built from TRBV7-2 and TRBJ2-7, with 8 bases lining up with TRBD2. V shed 0 bases, J shed 2 bases, and the junction held 6 bases outside the gene matches. The CDR3 covers 16 residues. Germline CDR1 and CDR2: SGHTA and FQGNSA.

This clonotype was counted ten times or more. The J gene is TRBJ2-2, the V gene TRBV5-1; D not certain. CDR1 SGHRS and CDR2 YFSETQ come from the germline V gene. This CDR3 is built from 16 residues. The V gene lost 2 bases and the J gene lost 5 bases, with 16 bases spanning the gap. CDR3 protein: CASSFTDPVETGELFF. CDR3 nucleotides: TGCGCCAGCAGCTTCACGGACCCGGTGGAGACCGGGGAGCTGTTTTTT.

This clonotype was counted a few times. The V gene is TRBV20-1, the J gene TRBJ2-7, with 10 bases that match TRBD2. Trimming took 6 bases from V and 5 from J; bases not matched to a gene: 22. Germline CDR1 and CDR2: DFQATT and SNEGSKA (reference sequence). CDR3 size: 18 residues. The CDR3: CSARRLQTSGRLRDEQYF. CDR3 in DNA: TGCAGTGCCCGCCGACTTCAGACTAGCGGGCGGCTTAGGGACGAGCAGTACTTC.

This clonotype was counted a few times. The J gene is TRBJ2-1, the V gene TRBV9, with 11 bases fitting TRBD2. The CDR3 loop spans 16 amino acids. Trimming cost V 4 bases and J 13 bases; bases outside gene matches: 16. Germline lookup yields CDR1 SGDLS and CDR2 YYNGEE. CDR3: CASSPSGGLAGQSQFF. Here the CDR3 DNA reads TGTGCCAGCAGCCCTTCTGGAGGACTAGCGGGTCAATCCCAGTTCTTC.

This clonotype was observed many times. CDR3 region: CASSLAGSPGNEQFF. In nucleotides, the CDR3 is TGCGCCAGCAGCTTGGCGGGGTCCCCCGGCAATGAGCAGTTCTTC. The chain joins TRBV5-1 to TRBJ2-1; tentative D call: TRBD2 (5 bases). The CDR3 length is 15 residues. CDR1 SGHRS and CDR2 YFSETQ come from the germline V gene. Trimming cost V 0 bases and J 6 bases, with 13 bases left between them.

The chain joins TRBV6-1 to TRBJ2-2; a possible D gene is TRBD2 (6 bases). This CDR3 region has 16 residues. Looked up from germline, CDR1 is MNHNS and CDR2 is SASEGT. Trimming took 5 bases from V and 3 from J, leaving 16 bases between them. The DNA of the CDR3 is TGTGCCAGCAGTCCCGGCGGCGCGGGACACACCGGGGAGCTGTTTTTT. This codes for CASSPGGAGHTGELFF.

This clonotype turned up a few times. The chain couples TRBV5-5 to TRBJ2-3; 13 bases are shared with TRBD2. Trimming cost V 4 bases and J 6 bases; bases outside gene matches: 11. The germline V gene has CDR1 SGHKS and CDR2 YYEKEE (reference sequence). The CDR3 extends over 17 amino acids. CDR3 sequence (DNA): TGTGCCAGCAGCGTCGAGTTAGGACTAGCGGGAGCGGATACGCAGTATTTT. Encoded protein: CASSVELGLAGADTQYF.

This clonotype was detected many times. The chain combines TRBV28 with TRBJ2-3; 9 bases are a match to TRBD2. Germline CDR1 reads MDHEN; CDR2 reads SYDVKM. With V trimmed by 3 bases and J by 4 bases, 5 bases remained unmatched. The CDR3 consists of 15 residues. The DNA of the CDR3 is TGTGCCAGCAGTTTCGCGGGAGGGATAGCAGATACGCAGTATTTT. Protein product: CASSFAGGIADTQYF.

In its sample, this clonotype was seen many times. The chain recombines TRBV29-1 with TRBJ2-2; 11 bases line up with TRBD1. V lost 4 bases and J lost 3; bases outside the gene matches: 7. This CDR3 is built from 16 residues. CDR1 and CDR2 (germline): SQVTM, ANQGSEA. CDR3 in DNA: TGCAGCGTTGTTATGGGGGGACAGGGGGACACCGGGGAGCTGTTTTTT. Translating it yields CSVVMGGQGDTGELFF.

This clonotype has just a few counts. The chain couples TRBV20-1 to TRBJ2-6; D unclear. The ends were cut back, 3 bases at V and 4 bases at J, with 19 bases in the middle. CDR1 DFQATT and CDR2 SNEGSKA come from the germline V gene (reference sequence). The CDR3 is 17 residues long. CDR3 sequence: CSASEQSPALGANVLTF. CDR3 nucleotide sequence: TGCAGTGCTAGCGAACAGTCCCCCGCGTTGGGGGCCAACGTCCTGACTTTC.